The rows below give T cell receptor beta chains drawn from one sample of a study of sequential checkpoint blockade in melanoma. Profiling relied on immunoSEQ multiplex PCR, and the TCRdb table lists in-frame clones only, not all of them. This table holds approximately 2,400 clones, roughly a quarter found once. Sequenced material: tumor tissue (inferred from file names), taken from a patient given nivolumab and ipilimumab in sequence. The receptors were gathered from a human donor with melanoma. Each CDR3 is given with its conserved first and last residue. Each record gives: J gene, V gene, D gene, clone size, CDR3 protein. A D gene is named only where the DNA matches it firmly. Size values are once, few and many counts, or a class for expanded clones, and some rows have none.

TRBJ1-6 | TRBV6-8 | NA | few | CASSYSKSGSLGLFSPLHF
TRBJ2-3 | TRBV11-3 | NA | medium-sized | CASSLGHMTSTDTQYF
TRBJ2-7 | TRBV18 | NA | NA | CASSPPKQAIYEQYF
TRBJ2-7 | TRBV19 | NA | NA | CASTPGAGVAEQYF
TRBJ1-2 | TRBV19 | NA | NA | CASSITRGGYTF
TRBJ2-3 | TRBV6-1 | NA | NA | CASSEARDTQYF
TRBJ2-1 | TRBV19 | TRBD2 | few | CASSVRLAGGRDEQFF
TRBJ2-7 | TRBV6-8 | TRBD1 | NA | CASSPTAGGRDEQYF
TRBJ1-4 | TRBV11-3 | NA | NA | CASSPPRGAEGEKLFF
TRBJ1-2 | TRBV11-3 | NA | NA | CASSLTGPHYGYTF
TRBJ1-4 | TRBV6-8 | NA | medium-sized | CASSYSKGGPELFF
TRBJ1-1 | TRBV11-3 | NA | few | CASSLGTGNTEAFF
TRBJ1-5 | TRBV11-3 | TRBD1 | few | CASSLTDRAFNQPQHF